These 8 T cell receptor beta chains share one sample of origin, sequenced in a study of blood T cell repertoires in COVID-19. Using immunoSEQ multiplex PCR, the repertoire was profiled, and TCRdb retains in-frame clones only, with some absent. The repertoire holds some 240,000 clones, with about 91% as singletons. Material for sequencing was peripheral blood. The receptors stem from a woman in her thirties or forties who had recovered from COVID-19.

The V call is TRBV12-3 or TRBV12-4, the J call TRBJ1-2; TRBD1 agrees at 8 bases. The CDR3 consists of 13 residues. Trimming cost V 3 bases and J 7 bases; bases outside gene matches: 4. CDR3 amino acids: CASSLDRAGGYTF. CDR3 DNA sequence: TGTGCCAGCAGTTTGGACAGGGCTGGTGGCTACACCTTC.

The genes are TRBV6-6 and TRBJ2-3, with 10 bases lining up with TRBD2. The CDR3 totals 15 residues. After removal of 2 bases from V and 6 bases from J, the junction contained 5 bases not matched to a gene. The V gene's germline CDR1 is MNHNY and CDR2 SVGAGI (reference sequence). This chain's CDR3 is CASSYLAGEGDTQYF. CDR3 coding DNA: TGTGCCAGCAGTTACCTAGCGGGAGAGGGGGATACGCAGTATTTT.

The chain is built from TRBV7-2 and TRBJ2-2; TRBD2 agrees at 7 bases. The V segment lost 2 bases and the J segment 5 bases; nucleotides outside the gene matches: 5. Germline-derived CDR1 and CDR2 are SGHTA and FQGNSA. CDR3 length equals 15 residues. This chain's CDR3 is CASSLWGRDTGELFF. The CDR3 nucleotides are TGTGCCAGCAGCTTATGGGGGAGGGATACCGGGGAGCTGTTTTTT. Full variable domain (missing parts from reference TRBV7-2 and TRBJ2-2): GAGVSQSPSNKVTEKGKDVELRCDPISGHTALYWYRQSLGQGLEFLIYFQGNSAPDKSGLPSDRFSAERTGGSVSTLTIQRTQQEDSAVYLCASSLWGRDTGELFFGEGSRLTVL.

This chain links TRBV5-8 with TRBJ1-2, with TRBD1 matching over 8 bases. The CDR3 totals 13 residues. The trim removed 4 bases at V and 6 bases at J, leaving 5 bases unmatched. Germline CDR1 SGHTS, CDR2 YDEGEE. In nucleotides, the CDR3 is TGTGCCAGCAGCACTCGGACAGGGCATGGCTACACCTTC. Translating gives CASSTRTGHGYTF.

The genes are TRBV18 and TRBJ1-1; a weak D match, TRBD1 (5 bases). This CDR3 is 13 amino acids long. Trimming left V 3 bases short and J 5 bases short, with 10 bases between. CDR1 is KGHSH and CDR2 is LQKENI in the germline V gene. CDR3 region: CASSPDKDTEAFF. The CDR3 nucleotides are TGTGCCAGCTCACCGGACAAGGATACTGAAGCTTTCTTT.

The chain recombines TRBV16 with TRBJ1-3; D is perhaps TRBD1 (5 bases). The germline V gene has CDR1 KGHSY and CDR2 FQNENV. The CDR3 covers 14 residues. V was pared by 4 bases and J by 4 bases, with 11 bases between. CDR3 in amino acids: CASSPPGLGNTIYF. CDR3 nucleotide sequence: TGTGCCAGCAGCCCTCCGGGACTCGGAAACACCATATATTTT.

Here the CDR3 reads CAISGGRNTIYF. CDR3 nucleotides: TGTGCCATCAGTGGGGGCCGAAACACCATATATTTT. V and J are TRBV10-3 and TRBJ1-3; perhaps TRBD1 as D (5 bases). Germline V CDR1 and CDR2: ENHRY, SYGVKD. Trimming took off 4 bases at V and 5 bases at J, with 6 bases between the two ends. This CDR3 is built from 12 residues.

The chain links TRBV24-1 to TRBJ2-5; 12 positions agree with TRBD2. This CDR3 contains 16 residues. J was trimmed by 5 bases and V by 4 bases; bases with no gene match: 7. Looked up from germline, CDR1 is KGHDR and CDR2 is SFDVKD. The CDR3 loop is CATSEASGGARETQYF. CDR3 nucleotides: TGTGCCACCAGTGAGGCTAGCGGGGGGGCCAGGGAGACCCAGTACTTC.